A single TCR beta chain is shown here with its context. The antigen remains unidentified. Germline values: CDR1 LGHNA, CDR2 YSLEER. The CDR3 totals 15 residues. V lost 4 bases and J lost 1, with 13 bases in between. This specimen comes from a study of CD8 T cells in ankylosing spondylitis. Libraries for TCR beta were made by quantitative 5'-RACE with molecular barcodes. TCRdb passed the 5' RACE reads through MiXCR, listing each CDR3 protein once. This sample has 150,000 to 200,000 distinct CDR3 sequences, with over 10% found just once. Study findings and constraints: Both synovial fluid and blood in reactive arthritis had previously been reported to carry some motif variants. Ankylosing spondylitis blood appeared to carry a characteristic TCR beta motif of several highly homologous variants. Disease-linked clones were found to be CD8+ and relatively rare in peripheral blood.

Sequenced material: blood, either unsorted or a sorted T cell fraction (not recorded which). The chain couples TRBV4-3 to TRBJ2-5; D perhaps matches TRBD2 (5 bases). The receptor was isolated from a female donor with ankylosing spondylitis or in good health (not recorded which). CDR3 nucleotides: TGCGCCAGCAGCCGGACTCCCAGGAGCCAAGAGACCCAGTACTTC. This translates into CASSRTPRSQETQYF.